The next 9 T cell receptor beta chains were all read from a single sample in a study of CD4 T cell repertoires in COVID-19. Clones were sequenced by immunoSEQ multiplex PCR, and TCRdb holds only the in-frame ones, with some missing. The sample shows 20,000 or so clones, over 90% of them seen only once. No culture step preceded sequencing of the ex vivo isolated memory T cells. Specimen: circulating follicular helper CD4+ T cells (cTfh) from blood, collected before the COVID-19 pandemic. The receptors derive from a human donor who had COVID-19.

The CDR3 DNA follows: TGTGCCAGCAGGTCAAGCGGGAATCGAGACGAGCAGTACTTC. It specifies CASRSSGNRDEQYF. This chain uses TRBV7-9 with TRBJ2-7; the match to TRBD2 covers 7 bases. Per germline, CDR1 SEHNR and CDR2 FQNEAQ (reference sequence). After removal of 6 bases from V and 5 bases from J, the junction contained 10 bases not matched to a gene. This CDR3 region has 14 residues.

The chain joins TRBV5-4 to TRBJ2-7; D might be TRBD2 (5 bases). Trimming removed 5 bases from V and 5 bases from J, with 20 bases in between. Per the germline V gene, CDR1 is SGHNT and CDR2 is YYREEE (reference sequence). The CDR3 covers 15 residues. DNA of the CDR3: TGTGCCAGCAGACCCGCCGGGATGGAGGCCCACGAGCAGTACTTC. This encodes CASRPAGMEAHEQYF.

The chain is built from TRBV10-1 and TRBJ1-3; D call uncertain. The CDR3 consists of 11 residues. V was pared by 4 bases and J by 11 bases, with 9 bases between. From germline, CDR1 is WNHNN and CDR2 SYGVQD (reference sequence). In nucleotides, the CDR3 is TGCGCCAGCAGTGGGCCTCAGGCCATATATTTT. Protein sequence: CASSGPQAIYF.

The chain is built from TRBV19 and TRBJ2-2, with D maybe TRBD1 (6 bases). CDR3 length: 17 amino acids. Looked up from germline, CDR1 is LNHDA and CDR2 is SQIVND (reference sequence). With 5 bases removed from V and 4 bases from J, the gap between germline ends came to 20 bases. CDR3 region: CASSFQTGFTFTGELFF. The CDR3, as DNA: TGTGCCAGTAGTTTTCAGACAGGATTTACTTTCACCGGGGAGCTGTTTTTT.

This clone came up once. The chain is built from TRBV5-1 and TRBJ2-2; no reliable D call. Trimming removed 3 bases from V and 0 bases from J, with 6 bases in between. CDR1 is SGHRS, CDR2 YFSETQ, per germline. CDR3 length: 14 residues. The CDR3 reads CASSSRTNTGELFF. Written as DNA, the CDR3 is TGCGCCAGCAGCTCGAGGACGAACACCGGGGAGCTGTTTTTT.

The rearrangement links TRBV6-5 to TRBJ2-7; possible D gene TRBD2, 6 bases. The CDR3 extends over 12 amino acids. Germline CDR1 is MNHEY and CDR2 is SVGAGI. The V gene lost 6 bases and the J gene lost 7 bases, with 13 bases spanning the gap. The CDR3, as DNA: TGTGCCAGCAGCCTCACAGCGGGTGAGCAGTACTTC. Translation: CASSLTAGEQYF.

V is TRBV27 and J is TRBJ2-3; unclear D gene. The CDR3 loop spans 12 amino acids. Trimming took 6 bases from V and 1 from J, leaving 5 bases between them. Germline V gene sequence: CDR1 MNHEY, CDR2 SMNVEV (reference sequence). CDR3 residues: CASSRGTDTQYF. The CDR3 nucleotides are TGTGCCAGCAGCCGGGGCACAGATACGCAGTATTTT.

This chain links TRBV13 with TRBJ1-1, with 7 nucleotides matching TRBD1. CDR1 PRHDT and CDR2 FYEKMQ come from the germline V gene (reference sequence). Unmatched junction bases numbered 21, after V lost 7 bases and J lost 1 base. The CDR3 is 19 amino acids. The CDR3 region has the DNA TGTGCCAGCACTCGAAGGGGGCAAGACTATTTAGGGGGGAACACTGAAGCTTTCTTT. This translates into CASTRRGQDYLGGNTEAFF.

The gene calls are TRBV20-1 and TRBJ1-1; D is uncertain. V was pared by 5 bases and J by 8 bases, with 9 bases between. Looked up from germline, CDR1 is DFQATT and CDR2 is SNEGSKA (reference sequence). The CDR3 sequence is 10 residues long. The CDR3 here is CSAGPSEAFF. The DNA for the CDR3 is TGCAGTGCTGGCCCCTCGGAAGCTTTCTTT.